The 29 T cell receptor beta chains listed next were all sequenced from one sample in a study of T cells in Graves' hyperthyroidism and ophthalmopathy. Amplification targeted TCR beta CDR3 regions from RNA transcripts. A first-round RT-PCR of the TCR CDR3 used the HTBI primer set. TCRdb passed the multiplex PCR reads through MiXCR, listing each CDR3 protein once. The table lists about 98,000 distinct CDR3 sequences, 35% to 45% of them singletons. Sequenced sample: peripheral blood or thyroid tissue (not recorded which). The origin of the receptors is a young woman with Graves' hyperthyroidism.

This clonotype came up many times. The J gene is TRBJ1-2, the V gene TRBV24-1; 9 nucleotides line up with TRBD1. The CDR3 is 17 amino acids. V dropped 4 bases and J dropped 8; count of bases not matched to a gene: 16. The V gene's germline CDR1 is KGHDR and CDR2 SFDVKD. CDR3 coding DNA: TGTGCCACCAGTGACCCCCTATCAGTACAGGGGGCACGGGGCTACACCTTC. It specifies CATSDPLSVQGARGYTF.

With respect to this clonotype: Its ends do not fully match the called genes, so a read error is possible. This chain uses TRBV7-1 with TRBJ2-7, with TRBD2 matching 11 bases. TRBV7-1 is designated an ORF whose function remains uncertain. This CDR3 is 15 amino acids long. The DNA of the CDR3 is TGTGCCAGCAGCTCGAAAACAGGGGGACTAGCGGATTATGACTTC. Its translation is CASSSKTGGLADYDF.

Notes on this clonotype: With a much larger clone just one base away, this may be a read error. The rearrangement links TRBV30 to TRBJ2-7, with D possibly being TRBD1 or TRBD2 (5 bases each). From germline, CDR1 is GTSNPN and CDR2 SVGIG (reference sequence). CDR3 length equals 12 residues. The CDR3 protein is CVCRDQAYEQYF. CDR3 DNA: TGTGTCTGCCGGGACCAAGCCTACGAGCAGTACTTC. Full variable domain (missing parts from reference TRBV30 and TRBJ2-7): SQTIHQWPATLVQPVGSPLSLECTVEGTSNPNLYWYRQAAGRGLQLLFYSVGIGQISSEVPQNLSASRPQDRQFILSSKKLLLSDSGFYLCVCRDQAYEQYFGPGTRLTVT.

V and J are TRBV15 and TRBJ2-7; 12 nucleotides match TRBD2. CDR1 LNHNV and CDR2 YYDKDF come from the germline V gene (reference sequence). Unmatched junction bases numbered 7, after V lost 8 bases and J lost 2 bases. CDR3 length equals 15 residues. The CDR3 loop is CATLSTSGSPYEQYF. Here the CDR3 DNA reads TGTGCCACCCTATCGACTAGCGGGAGCCCCTACGAGCAGTACTTC.

This rearrangement joins TRBV9 to TRBJ1-5, with D possibly TRBD1 on 5 matching bases. Deletions cut 5 bases from V and 4 bases from J, with 16 bases between. CDR3 size: 15 residues. Germline CDR1 and CDR2: SGDLS and YYNGEE. The CDR3, as DNA: TGTGCCAGCAGTTTCCGGGGGGTGATAAATCAGCCCCAGCATTTT. This encodes CASSFRGVINQPQHF.

The rearrangement uses TRBV10-3 and TRBJ2-7, with D perhaps assigned TRBD1 or TRBD2 (6 bases each). Trimming shortened V by 4 bases and J by 5 bases, and 9 bases separated the two germline ends. The CDR3 totals 12 residues. Germline values: CDR1 ENHRY, CDR2 SYGVKD. This chain's CDR3 is CAISVEGDEQYF. The CDR3 DNA reads TGTGCCATCAGTGTGGAGGGGGACGAGCAGTACTTC.

This clonotype occurred many times. V usage is TRBV7-8 and J usage is TRBJ1-6; D not certain. V lost 4 bases to trimming and J lost 7 bases, with 14 bases between them. In germline, CDR1 is SGHVS, CDR2 FQNEAQ. CDR3 length: 15 residues. CDR3 in DNA: TGTGCCAGCAGCTCCGCTGAGACATTGAATTCACCCCTCCACTTT. It yields the protein CASSSAETLNSPLHF.

This clonotype was counted at least ten times. The CDR3: CASSSTALGNRENTEAFF. DNA of the CDR3: TGTGCCAGCAGTTCGACCGCTCTGGGGAACAGGGAGAACACTGAAGCTTTCTTT. The genes are TRBV12-3 or TRBV12-4 and TRBJ1-1; possibly TRBD1 for D (6 bases). The CDR3 consists of 18 residues. Trimming removed 4 bases at V and 1 base at J, with 22 bases between.

The sample holds many counts of this clonotype. The V call is TRBV7-2, the J call TRBJ1-2, with D possibly matching TRBD1 (5 bases). CDR3 length: 15 residues. V was clipped by 3 bases and J by 4 bases, with 15 bases between them. Germline assignment: CDR1 SGHTA and CDR2 FQGNSA. CDR3 bases: TGTGCCAGCAGCTTGCCGGGACTCTCAGCCTATGGCTACACCTTC. This encodes CASSLPGLSAYGYTF. Drawing the rest from reference TRBV7-2 and TRBJ1-2, the complete variable domain is GAGVSQSPSNKVTEKGKDVELRCDPISGHTALYWYRQSLGQGLEFLIYFQGNSAPDKSGLPSDRFSAERTGGSVSTLTIQRTQQEDSAVYLCASSLPGLSAYGYTFGSGTRLTVV.

This chain joins TRBV6-6 and TRBJ2-3, with D perhaps matching TRBD1 (5 bases). CDR1 is MNHNY, CDR2 SVGAGI, per germline (reference sequence). Trimming pared 8 bases from V and 3 bases from J, leaving 18 bases between. This CDR3 region has 15 residues. The CDR3 loop is CASSPRQGTTDTQYF. As DNA, the CDR3 is TGTGCCAGCTCACCACGCCAGGGTACGACAGATACGCAGTATTTT.

In this sample, this clonotype turned up many times. CDR3 sequence reads: CASSIGTATYEQYF. CDR3 nucleotides: TGTGCCAGCAGCATAGGGACGGCTACCTACGAGCAGTACTTC. The chain uses TRBV7-9 and TRBJ2-7; D possibly matches TRBD1 or TRBD2 (5 bases each). The CDR3 covers 14 residues. V was shortened by 5 bases and J by 2 bases, with 13 bases between the two germline ends. Germline CDR1 is SEHNR and CDR2 is FQNEAQ (reference sequence).

This clonotype was seen repeatedly, ten times or more. The chain couples TRBV27 to TRBJ1-6; TRBD1 agrees at 9 bases. There are 14 residues in the CDR3. Germline V gives CDR1 MNHEY, CDR2 SMNVEV (reference sequence). V was clipped by 5 bases and J by 8 bases; unmatched bases: 4. The CDR3 reads CASSTGTGHSPLHF. The CDR3 DNA is TGTGCCAGCAGTACCGGGACAGGGCATTCACCCCTCCACTTT.

As for this clonotype: Because the CDR3's place on the DNA is in doubt, the DNA is left out and the CDR3 is given as listed by TCRdb. The rearrangement uses TRBV2 and TRBJ2-2; the table's D call of TRBD1 was not tested on the DNA. The CDR3 spans 17 residues, counting both ends. The germline V gene has CDR1 SNHLY and CDR2 FYNNEI. CDR3: CASSEAPRAQYFGELFF.

This clonotype was counted many times. The rearrangement joins TRBV27 to TRBJ1-1; tentatively, D is TRBD1 (5 bases). V dropped 6 bases and J dropped 1 base, with 9 bases sitting between them. CDR3 length equals 13 residues. Per the germline V gene, CDR1 is MNHEY and CDR2 is SMNVEV (reference sequence). For the CDR3, the DNA is TGTGCCAGCAGGTCAACAGGGAACACTGAAGCTTTCTTT. Its translation is CASRSTGNTEAFF.

This clonotype came up many times. The chain couples TRBV5-1 to TRBJ2-5; TRBD1 is a possible D gene (6 bases). Germline-derived CDR1 and CDR2 are SGHRS and YFSETQ. Trimming shortened V by 5 bases and J by 1 base, and 6 bases separated the two germline ends. The CDR3 spans 12 residues. The CDR3 sequence: CASRDSQETQYF. In DNA form, the CDR3 reads TGCGCCAGCAGGGACAGCCAAGAGACCCAGTACTTC.

This chain links TRBV7-9 with TRBJ2-7; a possible D gene is TRBD2 (5 bases). Germline V CDR1 and CDR2: SEHNR, FQNEAQ (reference sequence). The CDR3 totals 13 residues. V dropped 3 bases and J dropped 3 bases, with 9 bases sitting between them. The CDR3 DNA reads as TGTGCCAGCAGCTTGGACGGGGTCTACGAGCAGTACTTC. Translation: CASSLDGVYEQYF.

There are many counts of this clonotype. The genes are TRBV7-2 and TRBJ2-7; 10 positions match TRBD1. With V trimmed by 1 base and J by 4 bases, 7 bases remained unmatched. The germline CDR1 and CDR2 sequences are SGHTA and FQGNSA. CDR3 length equals 16 residues. Here the CDR3 reads CASSLGPGQGFYEQYF. For the CDR3, the DNA is TGTGCCAGCAGCTTAGGCCCGGGACAGGGGTTTTACGAGCAGTACTTC. The variable domain in full, completed from reference TRBV7-2 and TRBJ2-7, reads GAGVSQSPSNKVTEKGKDVELRCDPISGHTALYWYRQSLGQGLEFLIYFQGNSAPDKSGLPSDRFSAERTGGSVSTLTIQRTQQEDSAVYLCASSLGPGQGFYEQYFGPGTRLTVT.

The CDR3 DNA follows: TGTGCCAGCAGCGTACCCCCTATCTTCATGGACACTGAAGCTTTCTTT. Its protein product is CASSVPPIFMDTEAFF. The chain uses TRBV9 and TRBJ1-1; D not certain. This CDR3 contains 16 residues. The germline V gene has CDR1 SGDLS and CDR2 YYNGEE. Trimming pared 1 base from V and 3 bases from J, leaving 16 bases between.

The table lists this clonotype with many counts. The chain employs TRBV9 and TRBJ1-2; D gene unclear. The germline gives CDR1 SGDLS, CDR2 YYNGEE. The CDR3 is 12 residues long. V was cut by 0 bases and J by 5 bases, with 5 bases left in between. The CDR3 coding sequence is TGTGCCAGCAGCGTAGTAGGTTATGGCTACACCTTC. It specifies CASSVVGYGYTF.

This clonotype was seen more than once but under ten times. V gene TRBV7-9 combines with J gene TRBJ2-2; D is possibly TRBD2 (5 bases). V lost 5 bases to trimming and J lost 6 bases, with 22 bases between them. Germline lookup yields CDR1 SEHNR and CDR2 FQNEAQ (reference sequence). The CDR3 runs to 17 residues. The CDR3 protein is CASSQDRLLGRAGELFF. CDR3 nucleotides: TGTGCCAGCAGCCAAGATCGTCTCTTAGGGCGGGCCGGGGAGCTGTTTTTT.

This clonotype was seen many times. The chain joins TRBV19 to TRBJ1-5, with D possibly TRBD1 on 5 matching bases. V shed 5 bases and J shed 8 bases, with 19 bases lying between them. The CDR3 spans 15 residues. Germline CDR1 LNHDA, CDR2 SQIVND (reference sequence). The CDR3 reads CASSPWGPGGKPQHF. The CDR3 DNA sequence: TGTGCCAGTAGTCCCTGGGGACCCGGGGGTAAGCCCCAGCATTTT.

In its sample, this clonotype was seen once. V usage is TRBV7-2 and J usage is TRBJ2-5, with TRBD2 matching 13 bases. Germline V lookup: CDR1 SGHTA, CDR2 FQGNSA. The CDR3 runs 14 residues. V lost 5 bases and J lost 13; bases outside the gene matches: 10. The CDR3 sequence is CASSGTSGTRERYF. DNA for the CDR3: TGTGCCAGCAGCGGGACTAGCGGGACACGCGAGCGGTACTTC.

This clonotype was seen many times. The rearrangement uses TRBV6-6 and TRBJ1-1, with D perhaps matching TRBD1 (5 bases). Germline V gene lookup returns CDR1 MNHNY and CDR2 SVGAGI (reference sequence). The CDR3 is made up of 13 amino acids. V shed 7 bases and J shed 4 bases, with 13 bases lying between them. The CDR3 protein is CASKGPRGTEAFF. The CDR3 nucleotides are TGTGCCAGCAAGGGCCCTAGGGGCACTGAAGCTTTCTTT.

Ten or more counts support this clonotype. The chain recombines TRBV6-5 with TRBJ1-5; possibly TRBD1 for D (5 bases). This CDR3 is built from 15 residues. CDR1 and CDR2 (germline): MNHEY, SVGAGI. V shed 6 bases and J shed 4 bases, with 16 bases lying between them. CDR3 protein: CASRMGRTMNQPQHF. DNA of the CDR3: TGTGCCAGCAGAATGGGACGTACAATGAATCAGCCCCAGCATTTT.

This clonotype was counted many times. V is TRBV6-5 and J is TRBJ2-5, with D perhaps TRBD2 (6 bases). CDR1 and CDR2 from the germline V gene are MNHEY and SVGAGI. The germline V and J ends were trimmed by 1 base and 5 bases, with 14 bases remaining between them. This CDR3 contains 15 residues. The CDR3 protein is CASSYWGGIGETQYF. The CDR3 coding sequence is TGTGCCAGCAGTTACTGGGGCGGGATTGGGGAGACCCAGTACTTC.

To note about this clonotype: The junction and the germline gene differ at one end; a read error may be behind it. This sequence joins TRBV7-9 and TRBJ2-5, with D unresolved. The CDR3 sequence is 12 residues long. Germline CDR1 SEHNR, CDR2 FQNEAQ (reference sequence). The CDR3 loop reads CVSSLAQETQYF. DNA of the CDR3: TGTGTCAGCAGCTTGGCCCAAGAGACCCAGTACTTC.

This clonotype was picked up many times. With a much larger clone just one base away, this may be a read error. The chain recombines TRBV7-9 with TRBJ1-1; 7 bases fit TRBD1. The CDR3 totals 15 residues. CDR1 and CDR2 (germline): SEHNR, FQNEAQ (reference sequence). The trim removed 8 bases at V and 3 bases at J, leaving 12 bases unmatched. The CDR3 nucleotides read TGTGCCAGCGGCTCTTCCACAGGGGCGGACACTGAAGCTTTCTTT. It translates to CASGSSTGADTEAFF.

A note on this clonotype: The missing conserved phenylalanine or tryptophan at the end of this CDR3 makes a read error likely. This rearrangement joins TRBV12-3 or TRBV12-4 to TRBJ1-5; D is possibly TRBD1 (5 bases). V was cut by 5 bases and J by 3 bases, with 14 bases left in between. CDR3 length equals 15 residues. CDR3 amino acids: CASSPATGTNQPQHS. The CDR3 bases are TGTGCCAGCAGTCCCGCCACAGGTACCAATCAGCCCCAGCATTCT.

Concerning this clonotype itself: A clone one base away is much larger, so this may be a read error. The rearrangement links TRBV6-6 to TRBJ1-1; no clear D. The CDR3 has 13 amino acids. Germline V gene lookup returns CDR1 MNHNY and CDR2 SVGAGI (reference sequence). The chain's CDR3 is CVSSEVGSGRAFF. The CDR3 DNA is TGTGTCAGCAGTGAAGTGGGATCGGGGAGAGCTTTCTTT.